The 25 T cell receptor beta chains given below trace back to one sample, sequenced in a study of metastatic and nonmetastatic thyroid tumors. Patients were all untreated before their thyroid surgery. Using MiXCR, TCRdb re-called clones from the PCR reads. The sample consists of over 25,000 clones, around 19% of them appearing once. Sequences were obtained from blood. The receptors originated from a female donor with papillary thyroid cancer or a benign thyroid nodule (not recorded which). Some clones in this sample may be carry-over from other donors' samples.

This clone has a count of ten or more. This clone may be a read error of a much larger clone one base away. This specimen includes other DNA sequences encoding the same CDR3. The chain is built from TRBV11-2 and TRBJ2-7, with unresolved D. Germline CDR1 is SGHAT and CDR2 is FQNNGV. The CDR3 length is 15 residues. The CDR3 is CASSLDLLNYYEQYF. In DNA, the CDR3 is TGTGCCAGCAGCTTAGATTTATTGAATTACTACGAACAGTACTTC. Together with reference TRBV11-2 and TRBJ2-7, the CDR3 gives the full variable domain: EAGVAQSPRYKIIEKRQSVAFWCNPISGHATLYWYQQILGQGPKLLIQFQNNGVVDDSQLPKDRFSAERLKGVDSTLKIQPAKLEDSAVYLCASSLDLLNYYEQYFGPGTRLTVT.

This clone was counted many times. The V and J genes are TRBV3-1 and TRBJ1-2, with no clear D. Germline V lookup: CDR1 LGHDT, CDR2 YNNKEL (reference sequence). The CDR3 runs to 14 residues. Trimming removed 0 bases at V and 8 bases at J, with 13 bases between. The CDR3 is CASSQDRWGTGYTF. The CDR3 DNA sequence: TGTGCCAGCAGCCAAGATCGTTGGGGAACGGGCTACACCTTC.

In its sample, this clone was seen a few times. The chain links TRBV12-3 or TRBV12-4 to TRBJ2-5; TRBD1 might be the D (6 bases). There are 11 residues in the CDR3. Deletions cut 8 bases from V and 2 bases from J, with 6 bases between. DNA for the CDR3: TGTGCCAGCGGGACACAAGAGACCCAGTACTTC. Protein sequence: CASGTQETQYF.

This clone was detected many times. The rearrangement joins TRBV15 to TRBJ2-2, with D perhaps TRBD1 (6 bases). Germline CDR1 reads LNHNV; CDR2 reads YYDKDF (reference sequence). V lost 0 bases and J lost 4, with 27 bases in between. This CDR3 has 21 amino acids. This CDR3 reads CATSRDRSGPGAIASTGELFF. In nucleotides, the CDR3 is TGTGCCACCAGCAGAGATAGGTCAGGGCCAGGGGCCATCGCCTCCACCGGGGAGCTGTTTTTT.

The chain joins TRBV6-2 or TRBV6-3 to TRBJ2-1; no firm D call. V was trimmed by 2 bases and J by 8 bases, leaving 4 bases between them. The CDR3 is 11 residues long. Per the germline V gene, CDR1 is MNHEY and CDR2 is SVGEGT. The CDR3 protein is CASSYSYEQFF. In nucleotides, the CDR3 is TGTGCCAGCAGTTACAGCTATGAGCAGTTCTTC.

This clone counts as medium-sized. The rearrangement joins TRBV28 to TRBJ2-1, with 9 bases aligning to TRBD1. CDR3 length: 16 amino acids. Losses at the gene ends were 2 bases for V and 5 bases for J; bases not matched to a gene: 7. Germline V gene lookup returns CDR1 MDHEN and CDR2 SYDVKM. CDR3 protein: CASSLVGTGFNNEQFF. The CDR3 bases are TGTGCCAGCAGTTTAGTGGGGACAGGGTTTAACAATGAGCAGTTCTTC.

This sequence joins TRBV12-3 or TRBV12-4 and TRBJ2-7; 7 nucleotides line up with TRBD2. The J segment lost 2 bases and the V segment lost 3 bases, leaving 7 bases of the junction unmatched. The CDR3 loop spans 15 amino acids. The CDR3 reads CASSFQTSRTYEQYF. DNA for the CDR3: TGTGCCAGCAGTTTCCAGACTAGCAGAACCTACGAGCAGTACTTC.

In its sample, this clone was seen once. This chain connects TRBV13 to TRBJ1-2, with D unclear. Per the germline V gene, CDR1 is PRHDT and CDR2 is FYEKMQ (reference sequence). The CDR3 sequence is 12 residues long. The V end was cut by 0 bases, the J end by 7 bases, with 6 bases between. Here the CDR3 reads CASSLGTSGYTF. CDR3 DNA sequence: TGTGCCAGCAGCTTAGGGACGAGTGGCTACACCTTC.

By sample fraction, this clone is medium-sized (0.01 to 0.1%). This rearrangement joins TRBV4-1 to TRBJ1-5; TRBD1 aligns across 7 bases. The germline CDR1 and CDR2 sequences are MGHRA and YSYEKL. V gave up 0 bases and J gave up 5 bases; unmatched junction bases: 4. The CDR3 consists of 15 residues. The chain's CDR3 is CASSQEGTEYQPQHF. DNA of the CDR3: TGCGCCAGCAGCCAAGAGGGGACAGAGTATCAGCCCCAGCATTTT.

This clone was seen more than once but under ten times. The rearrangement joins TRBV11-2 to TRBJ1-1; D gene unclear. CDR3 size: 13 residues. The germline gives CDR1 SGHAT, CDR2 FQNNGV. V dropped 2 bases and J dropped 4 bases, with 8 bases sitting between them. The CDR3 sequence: CASSLLAGTEAFF. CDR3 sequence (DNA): TGTGCCAGCAGCTTATTGGCGGGCACTGAAGCTTTCTTT. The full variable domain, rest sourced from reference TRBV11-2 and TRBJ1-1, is EAGVAQSPRYKIIEKRQSVAFWCNPISGHATLYWYQQILGQGPKLLIQFQNNGVVDDSQLPKDRFSAERLKGVDSTLKIQPAKLEDSAVYLCASSLLAGTEAFFGQGTRLTVV.

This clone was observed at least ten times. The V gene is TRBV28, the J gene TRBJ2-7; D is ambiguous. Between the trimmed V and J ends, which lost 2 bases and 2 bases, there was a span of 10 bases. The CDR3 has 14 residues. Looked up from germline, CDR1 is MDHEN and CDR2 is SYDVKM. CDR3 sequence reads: CASSLLIPPYEQYF. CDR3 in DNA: TGTGCCAGCAGTTTACTCATCCCCCCCTACGAGCAGTACTTC.

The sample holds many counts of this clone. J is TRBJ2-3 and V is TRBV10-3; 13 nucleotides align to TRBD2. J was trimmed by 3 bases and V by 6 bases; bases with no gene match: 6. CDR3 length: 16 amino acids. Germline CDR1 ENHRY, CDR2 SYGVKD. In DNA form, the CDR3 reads TGTGCCATCAGAAGGGGGACTAGCGGGGTTACAGATACGCAGTATTTT. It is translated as CAIRRGTSGVTDTQYF.

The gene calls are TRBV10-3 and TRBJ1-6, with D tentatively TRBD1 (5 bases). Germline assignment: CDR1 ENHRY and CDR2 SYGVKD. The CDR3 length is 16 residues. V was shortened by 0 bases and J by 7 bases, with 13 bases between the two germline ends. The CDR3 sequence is CAISESAGVRNSPLHF. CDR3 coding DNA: TGTGCCATCAGTGAGTCGGCGGGGGTGAGAAATTCACCCCTCCACTTT.

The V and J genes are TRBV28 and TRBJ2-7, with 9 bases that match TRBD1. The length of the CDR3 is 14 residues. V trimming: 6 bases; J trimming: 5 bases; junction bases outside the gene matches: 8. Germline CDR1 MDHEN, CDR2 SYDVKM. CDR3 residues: CASRPGTGYDEQYF. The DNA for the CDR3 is TGTGCCAGCAGACCCGGGACAGGGTACGACGAGCAGTACTTC.

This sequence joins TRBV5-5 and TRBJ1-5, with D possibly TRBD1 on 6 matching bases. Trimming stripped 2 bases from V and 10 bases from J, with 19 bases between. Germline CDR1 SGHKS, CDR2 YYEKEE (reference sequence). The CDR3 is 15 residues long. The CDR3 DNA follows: TGTGCCAGCAGCTTCCAGACAGGCCGATACGAACCCCAGCATTTT. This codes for CASSFQTGRYEPQHF.

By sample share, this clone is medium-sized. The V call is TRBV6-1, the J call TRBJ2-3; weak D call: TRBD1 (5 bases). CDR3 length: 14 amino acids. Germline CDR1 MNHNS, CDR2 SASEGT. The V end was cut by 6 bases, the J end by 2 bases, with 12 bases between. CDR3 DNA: TGTGCCAGCAGCAGACAGACATACACAGATACGCAGTATTTT. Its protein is CASSRQTYTDTQYF.

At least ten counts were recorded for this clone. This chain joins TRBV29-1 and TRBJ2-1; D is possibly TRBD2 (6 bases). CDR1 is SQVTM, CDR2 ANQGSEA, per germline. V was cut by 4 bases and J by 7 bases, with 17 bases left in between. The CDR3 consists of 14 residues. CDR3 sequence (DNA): TGCAGCGTTGGGGACTCCCAGGGATGGAATGAGCAGTTCTTC. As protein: CSVGDSQGWNEQFF.

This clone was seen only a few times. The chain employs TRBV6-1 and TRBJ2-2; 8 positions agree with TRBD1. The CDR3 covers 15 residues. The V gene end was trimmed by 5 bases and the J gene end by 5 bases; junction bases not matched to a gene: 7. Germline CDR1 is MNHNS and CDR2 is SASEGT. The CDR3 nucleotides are TGTGCCAGCAGTCTCAGGGGGCTTCAGACCGGGGAGCTGTTTTTT. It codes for CASSLRGLQTGELFF.

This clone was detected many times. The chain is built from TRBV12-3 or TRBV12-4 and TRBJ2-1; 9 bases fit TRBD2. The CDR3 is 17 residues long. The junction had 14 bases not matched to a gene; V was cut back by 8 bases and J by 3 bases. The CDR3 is CASDEGGGAVFYNEQFF. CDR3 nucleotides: TGTGCCAGCGATGAGGGCGGGGGGGCAGTTTTCTACAATGAGCAGTTCTTC.

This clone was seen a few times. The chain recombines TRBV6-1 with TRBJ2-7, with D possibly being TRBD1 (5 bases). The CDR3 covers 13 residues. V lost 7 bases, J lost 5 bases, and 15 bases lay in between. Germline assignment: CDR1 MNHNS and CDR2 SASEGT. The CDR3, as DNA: TGTGCCAGCAAAAGTGGCCTAGGGGACGAGCAGTACTTC. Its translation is CASKSGLGDEQYF.

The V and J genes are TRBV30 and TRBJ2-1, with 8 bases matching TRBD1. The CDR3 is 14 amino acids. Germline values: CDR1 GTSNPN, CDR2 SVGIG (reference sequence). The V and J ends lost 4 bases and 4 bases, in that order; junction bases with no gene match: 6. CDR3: CAWTRTGFYNEQFF. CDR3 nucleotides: TGTGCCTGGACAAGGACAGGGTTTTACAATGAGCAGTTCTTC.

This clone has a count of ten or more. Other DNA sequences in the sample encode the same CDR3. In nucleotides, the CDR3 is TGTGCCAGCAGCCCAGGGACAGGGACCTACAATGAGCAGTTCTTC. It encodes CASSPGTGTYNEQFF. This rearrangement joins TRBV11-2 to TRBJ2-1; 9 nucleotides align to TRBD1. J was trimmed by 2 bases and V by 5 bases; bases with no gene match: 4. The CDR3 covers 15 residues. The germline V gene has CDR1 SGHAT and CDR2 FQNNGV.

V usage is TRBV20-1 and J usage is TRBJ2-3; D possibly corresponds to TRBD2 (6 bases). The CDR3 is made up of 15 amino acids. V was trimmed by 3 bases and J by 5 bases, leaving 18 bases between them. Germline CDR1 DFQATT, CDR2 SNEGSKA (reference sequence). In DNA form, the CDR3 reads TGCAGTGCTAGTGTTTCGGGGGTCCGGGGAGATACGCAGTATTTT. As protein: CSASVSGVRGDTQYF.

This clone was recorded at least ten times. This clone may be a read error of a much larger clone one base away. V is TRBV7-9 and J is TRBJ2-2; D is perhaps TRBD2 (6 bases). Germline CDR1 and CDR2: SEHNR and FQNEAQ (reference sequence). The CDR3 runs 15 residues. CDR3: CASSLIGVSTGGLFF. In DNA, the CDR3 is TGTGCCAGCAGCTTAATCGGGGTGAGCACCGGGGGGCTGTTTTTT.

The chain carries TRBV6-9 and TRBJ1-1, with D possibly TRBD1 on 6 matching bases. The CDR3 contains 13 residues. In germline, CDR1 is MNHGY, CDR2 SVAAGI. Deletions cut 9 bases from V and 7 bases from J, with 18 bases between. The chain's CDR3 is CASNFGGAVEAFF. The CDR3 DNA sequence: TGTGCCAGTAATTTTGGGGGGGCAGTTGAAGCTTTCTTT.